This TCR beta chain stems from a study of cytomegalovirus exposure and HLA in healthy donors. Notes on the study in general: Later on, an analysis tied roughly 17,000 TCR beta sequences to HLA alleles at 0.05 false discovery rate. The study put 160 or so TCR beta chains on its list as cytomegalovirus-associated.

Donors counted as nominally healthy when sampled, yet unrecorded immune exposures were likely. With regard to this clone: What it binds is not known.

This PCR relied on a set of 60 Vbeta primers and 13 Jbeta primers. The repertoire was sequenced with immunoSEQ multiplex PCR; TCRdb's copy has only in-frame clones and lacks some. The sample has about 160,000 clones; 82% are singletons. This CDR3 spans 15 amino acids. Germline V gives CDR1 SEHNR, CDR2 FQNEAQ (reference sequence). V dropped 4 bases and J dropped 3 bases, with 15 bases sitting between them. V usage is TRBV7-9 and J usage is TRBJ1-1; the D is unclear. This TCR was recovered from a man aged 50 to 60 in good health and CMV-seropositive. The sequencing input was PBMCs. The CDR3 DNA reads as TGTGCCAGCAGCTCTTGGGGAGTTCGGGACACTGAAGCTTTCTTT. Translation: CASSSWGVRDTEAFF.